This TCR beta chain was obtained from a study of T cells after yellow fever vaccination. Study-wide findings and caveats: Post-booster reappearance was seen for most primary-vaccination clones (around 97% CD4, about 90% CD8).

Ten or more counts support this clonotype. CDR3 length: 15 amino acids. Germline loops: CDR1 LGHNT, CDR2 FRNRAP. V gave up 1 base and J gave up 3 bases, with 12 bases separating them. UMIs and a universal primer site were added when TCR cDNA was made by 5'RACE template switching. TCRdb reanalysed the 5' RACE reads using MiXCR and keeps one entry per CDR3 protein. This table holds approximately 22,000 distinct CDR3 sequences, around 5% found once. Sequencing was performed on PBMCs, either bulk or a sorted T-cell subset (CD4+, CD8+, memory, or dextramer-sorted; not recorded which), taken 45 days after the first yellow fever vaccination. The clonotype comes from a man aged 18 to 30 who received the YFV17D yellow fever vaccine. This chain links TRBV12-5 with TRBJ1-1; D may be TRBD1 (5 bases). As DNA, the CDR3 is TGTGCTAGTGGTTTGGCCCGGGGGGAAGACACTGAAGCTTTCTTT. Amino acids: CASGLARGEDTEAFF.